Shown below are 26 T cell receptor beta chains from a single sample sequenced in a study of blood T cell repertoires in COVID-19. Only in-frame clones appear in the TCRdb table, and some are missing; sequencing was by immunoSEQ multiplex PCR. Among just over 65,000 clones, about nine tenths were seen once, and the ten largest hold about 8%. Sequences were obtained from peripheral blood. Receptor source: a man aged 25 to 45 with acute or convalescent COVID-19.

CDR3: CASSPTGGASTDTQYF. The CDR3 DNA sequence: TGTGCCAGCAGCCCCACCGGCGGGGCGAGCACAGATACGCAGTATTTT. This chain uses TRBV7-3 with TRBJ2-3, with D possibly being TRBD2 (6 bases). The CDR3 is 16 residues long. CDR1 SGHTA and CDR2 FQGTGA come from the germline V gene. V was shortened by 5 bases and J by 0 bases, with 15 bases between the two germline ends.

This sequence joins TRBV28 and TRBJ2-1; TRBD1 is a possible D gene (5 bases). The CDR3 runs 13 residues. V lost 4 bases and J 7 bases, leaving 11 bases between the germline ends. The germline V gene has CDR1 MDHEN and CDR2 SYDVKM. The CDR3 DNA reads as TGTGCCAGCAGTTGGGGCTACTGGAATGAGCAGTTCTTC. This gives the protein CASSWGYWNEQFF.

V usage is TRBV15 and J usage is TRBJ2-2, with 10 bases aligning to TRBD1. Germline loops: CDR1 LNHNV, CDR2 YYDKDF (reference sequence). The V gene end was trimmed by 0 bases and the J gene end by 4 bases; junction bases not matched to a gene: 5. This CDR3 contains 17 residues. CDR3 residues: CATSRDLRTGGTGELFF. In DNA, the CDR3 is TGTGCCACCAGCAGAGATCTTAGGACAGGGGGCACCGGGGAGCTGTTTTTT.

The chain carries TRBV5-1 and TRBJ2-1, with D uncertain. Trimming removed 5 bases at V and 4 bases at J, with 13 bases between. The CDR3 is 14 residues long. CDR1 and CDR2 from the germline V gene are SGHRS and YFSETQ. In nucleotides, the CDR3 is TGCGCCAGCAGGGTCGTCTATGCATACAATGAGCAGTTCTTC. Its translation is CASRVVYAYNEQFF.

The chain recombines TRBV6-5 with TRBJ1-3; 8 nucleotides match TRBD1. Germline CDR1 and CDR2: MNHEY and SVGAGI. Germline trimming cut 2 bases from V and 0 bases from J; bases unmatched to any gene: 3. The CDR3 extends over 16 amino acids. The CDR3 loop reads CASSYRTGTSGNTIYF. The CDR3 region has the DNA TGTGCCAGCAGTTACCGGACAGGGACCTCTGGAAACACCATATATTTT.

The chain links TRBV7-8 to TRBJ2-2, with 7 bases that match TRBD2. Germline values: CDR1 SGHVS, CDR2 FQNEAQ. This CDR3 contains 14 residues. Germline trimming cut 8 bases from V and 1 base from J; bases unmatched to any gene: 4. The CDR3 nucleotides are TGTGCCAGCCCACGGACTAGGAACACCGGGGAGCTGTTTTTT. Translated: CASPRTRNTGELFF.

V is TRBV30 and J is TRBJ1-1; no firm D call. The CDR3 sequence is 12 residues long. Germline V gives CDR1 GTSNPN, CDR2 SVGIG (reference sequence). The V end was cut by 5 bases, the J end by 5 bases, with 12 bases between. The CDR3 loop reads CAWARLSTEAFF. The CDR3 DNA is TGTGCCTGGGCCCGTTTATCGACTGAAGCTTTCTTT.

The genes are TRBV7-3 and TRBJ2-5; perhaps TRBD1 as D (6 bases). The V end lost 3 bases, the J end lost 1 base, and 12 bases lay between the germline ends. The CDR3 is 15 amino acids. Germline CDR1 SGHTA, CDR2 FQGTGA. Written as DNA, the CDR3 is TGTGCCAGCAGCTTCTTAGCAGGGGCCCAAGAGACCCAGTACTTC. It translates to CASSFLAGAQETQYF.

J is TRBJ2-5 and V is TRBV27; no clear D. Trimming shortened V by 5 bases and J by 1 base, and 8 bases separated the two germline ends. Germline CDR1 MNHEY, CDR2 SMNVEV (reference sequence). The CDR3 spans 13 residues. The CDR3 protein is CASSSSGQETQYF. CDR3 nucleotides: TGTGCCAGCAGTAGCTCAGGCCAAGAGACCCAGTACTTC.

J is TRBJ1-5 and V is TRBV10-3, with D possibly being TRBD1 (5 bases). The V gene lost 5 bases and the J gene lost 6 bases, with 14 bases spanning the gap. This CDR3 is 14 amino acids long. Germline CDR1 reads ENHRY; CDR2 reads SYGVKD. CDR3 residues: CAISHHDGGQPQHF. CDR3 DNA: TGTGCCATCAGTCACCATGACGGGGGTCAGCCCCAGCATTTT.

The chain joins TRBV7-2 to TRBJ2-1; D not resolved. Germline V gene data show CDR1 as SGHTA and CDR2 as FQGNSA. This CDR3 has 10 amino acids. V lost 2 bases and J 15 bases, leaving 8 bases between the germline ends. The CDR3 spells CASSLTVLFF. For the CDR3, the DNA is TGTGCCAGCAGCTTAACAGTCTTGTTCTTC.

CDR3 loop: CASSMGDRGQAFF. CDR3 coding DNA: TGTGCCAGTAGTATGGGGGACAGGGGGCAGGCTTTCTTT. The chain is built from TRBV19 and TRBJ1-1, with 12 bases lining up with TRBD1. CDR3 length: 13 residues. Germline V gene data show CDR1 as LNHDA and CDR2 as SQIVND (reference sequence). The V gene end was trimmed by 3 bases and the J gene end by 11 bases; junction bases not matched to a gene: 4.

The CDR3 reads CASSKLRGTGVEKLFF. DNA of the CDR3: TGTGCCAGCAGCAAACTCCGCGGGACAGGGGTTGAAAAACTGTTTTTT. V and J are TRBV5-6 and TRBJ1-4; 10 positions match TRBD1. This CDR3 has 16 amino acids. Per germline, CDR1 SGHDT and CDR2 YYEEEE. With V trimmed by 4 bases and J by 7 bases, 10 bases remained unmatched.

The rearrangement joins TRBV11-2 to TRBJ2-2; 10 nucleotides line up with TRBD2. V was clipped by 4 bases and J by 4 bases; unmatched bases: 0. This CDR3 contains 14 residues. The germline CDR1 and CDR2 sequences are SGHAT and FQNNGV. The CDR3 loop is CASSWTSGTGELFF. In DNA, the CDR3 is TGTGCCAGCAGCTGGACTAGCGGCACCGGGGAGCTGTTTTTT.

The chain carries TRBV7-9 and TRBJ2-7; possible D gene TRBD2, 5 bases. The CDR3 contains 13 residues. Germline values: CDR1 SEHNR, CDR2 FQNEAQ (reference sequence). V was trimmed by 1 base and J by 4 bases, leaving 8 bases between them. The CDR3 DNA sequence: TGTGCCAGCAGCTTAGGGGTAGCGTACGAGCAGTACTTC. Encoded protein: CASSLGVAYEQYF.

V is TRBV5-1 and J is TRBJ2-1; 7 nucleotides align to TRBD1. CDR1 is SGHRS and CDR2 is YFSETQ in the germline V gene. V shed 2 bases, J shed 9 bases, and the junction held 11 bases outside the gene matches. This CDR3 region has 15 residues. CDR3 nucleotide sequence: TGCGCCAGCAGCTTCGACAGGGCCGACGGTGGTGAGCAGTTCTTC. Translation: CASSFDRADGGEQFF.

The chain has TRBV2 and TRBJ2-3; 8 bases map to TRBD1. CDR1 SNHLY and CDR2 FYNNEI come from the germline V gene. CDR3 length equals 12 residues. The J segment lost 6 bases and the V segment lost 6 bases, leaving 2 bases of the junction unmatched. The CDR3 coding sequence is TGTGCCAGCAGGACAGGGGCGGATACGCAGTATTTT. Translation gives CASRTGADTQYF.

The chain uses TRBV7-8 and TRBJ2-5; TRBD2 might be the D (5 bases). The ends were cut back, 4 bases at V and 8 bases at J, with 11 bases in the middle. The germline CDR1 and CDR2 sequences are SGHVS and FQNEAQ. The CDR3 is 12 residues long. The CDR3 nucleotides read TGTGCCAGCAGCTCGGCCACGGGAACCCAGTACTTC. Translated, it gives CASSSATGTQYF.

The rearrangement uses TRBV6-4 and TRBJ2-2, with unresolved D. Deletions cut 0 bases from V and 5 bases from J, with 7 bases between. Germline V lookup: CDR1 MRHNA, CDR2 SNTAGT. CDR3 length: 14 amino acids. The CDR3: CASSDSPETGELFF. Written as DNA, the CDR3 is TGTGCCAGCAGTGACTCTCCGGAGACCGGGGAGCTGTTTTTT.

This clone was detected a few times. This chain uses TRBV3-1 (or the pseudogene TRBV3-2) with TRBJ1-4; D gene uncertain. The V end lost 6 bases, the J end lost 3 bases, and 14 bases lay between the germline ends. The CDR3 contains 15 residues. The germline CDR1 and CDR2 sequences are LGHDT and YNNKEL (reference sequence). CDR3 in DNA: TGTGCCAGCAGACTCTCAGGAAGCTCTAATGAAAAACTGTTTTTT. It specifies CASRLSGSSNEKLFF.

V gene TRBV6-6 combines with J gene TRBJ2-1, with 10 bases aligning to TRBD2. The germline CDR1 and CDR2 sequences are MNHNY and SVGAGI (reference sequence). The CDR3 contains 13 residues. With V trimmed by 7 bases and J by 7 bases, 4 bases remained unmatched. The CDR3: CASTASGRNEQFF. The DNA for the CDR3 is TGTGCCAGCACAGCTAGCGGGAGAAATGAGCAGTTCTTC.

The chain recombines TRBV5-6 with TRBJ2-3; the D gene is possibly TRBD1 (6 bases). This CDR3 comprises 15 residues. Germline V CDR1 and CDR2: SGHDT, YYEEEE. V lost 0 bases, J lost 1 base, and 9 bases lay in between. The CDR3 sequence is CASSLGGPRTDTQYF. In nucleotides, the CDR3 is TGTGCCAGCAGCTTGGGGGGGCCCCGCACAGATACGCAGTATTTT. The variable domain in full, with the rest retrieved from reference TRBV5-6 and TRBJ2-3, is DAGVTQSPTHLIKTRGQQVTLRCSPKSGHDTVSWYQQALGQGPQFIFQYYEEEERQRGNFPDRFSGHQFPNYSSELNVNALLLGDSALYLCASSLGGPRTDTQYFGPGTRLTVL.

This sequence joins TRBV10-3 and TRBJ1-2, with TRBD1 matching 10 bases. The V segment lost 0 bases and the J segment 5 bases; nucleotides outside the gene matches: 0. The CDR3 totals 14 residues. The germline CDR1 and CDR2 sequences are ENHRY and SYGVKD. The CDR3 spells CAISESGQGYGYTF. The CDR3 DNA reads as TGTGCCATCAGTGAGTCGGGACAGGGGTATGGCTACACCTTC.

This clone showed up just a few times. The V call is TRBV19, the J call TRBJ1-6; 7 positions agree with TRBD1. The CDR3 loop spans 16 amino acids. Germline V gives CDR1 LNHDA, CDR2 SQIVND (reference sequence). V was clipped by 2 bases and J by 6 bases; unmatched bases: 7. CDR3 coding DNA: TGTGCCAGTAGTATAAAAGCGGACAGGCCTAATTCACCCCTCCACTTT. Encoded protein: CASSIKADRPNSPLHF. The full variable domain, its missing parts supplied by reference TRBV19 and TRBJ1-6, is DGGITQSPKYLFRKEGQNVTLSCEQNLNHDAMYWYRQDPGQGLRLIYYSQIVNDFQKGDIAEGYSVSREKKESFPLTVTSAQKNPTAFYLCASSIKADRPNSPLHFGNGTRLTVT.

The genes are TRBV2 and TRBJ2-7; 12 bases line up with TRBD2. The CDR3 has 13 amino acids. Looked up from germline, CDR1 is SNHLY and CDR2 is FYNNEI. Germline trimming cut 6 bases from V and 4 bases from J; bases unmatched to any gene: 1. DNA for the CDR3: TGTGCCAGCAGGACTAGCGGGGGTTACGAGCAGTACTTC. Protein sequence: CASRTSGGYEQYF.

The chain links TRBV21-1 to TRBJ1-2; the D segment call TRBD1 is taken from the table without a DNA check. TRBV21-1 corresponds to a pseudogene. This CDR3 contains 13 residues. Here the CDR3 reads CAGYWTGGDGYTF. DNA for the CDR3: TGTGCCGGGTATTGGACAGGGGGAGATGGCTACACCTTC.